This T cell receptor beta chain was documented in a study of a mutant IDH1 vaccine in newly diagnosed glioma. Overall study: An approximately 62% male, 37.5% female split and a mean age of about 43 years characterized treated patients. Most patients had received both radiotherapy and temozolomide, the prior options being radiotherapy, temozolomide, or both.

V was shortened by 10 bases and J by 11 bases, with 21 bases between the two germline ends. The germline V gene has CDR1 MNHNS and CDR2 SASEGT. This CDR3 has 12 amino acids. Clones were read by immunoSEQ multiplex PCR, and TCRdb kept only the in-frame ones, dropping some. The sample lists tens of thousands of clones, about four fifths occurring once. The time point denotes: baseline, week 1 (first vaccination visit). As for treatment: pre-vaccination baseline after standard-of-care therapy. The specimen comprised peripheral blood mononuclear cells (PBMCs), sampled from a glioma patient treated with radiotherapy, temozolomide or both. The V gene is TRBV6-1, the J gene TRBJ2-7; D might be TRBD1 or TRBD2, each matching 5 bases. The source of this sequence is a woman under 30 with glioma. Some clones in this sample may be carry-over from other donors' samples. As DNA, the CDR3 is TGTGCCATCGGCACCTCATGGGGGTATAAGTACTTC. Protein product: CAIGTSWGYKYF.